This TCR beta chain was sequenced in a study of blood T cell repertoires in COVID-19. Background on the study: Samples representing acute and convalescent COVID-19 were sourced from the United States, Italy and Spain. The cDNA or gDNA used as material had been derived from T cells, B-cell-depleted T cells, or PBMCs.

Seattle's cohort entered during active infection and was followed longitudinally. V lost 0 bases, J lost 4 bases, and 0 bases stayed unmatched. Germline CDR1 reads MGHRA; CDR2 reads YSYEKL. The CDR3 length is 15 residues. Original data processing: Estimation of nucleated cell counts relied on the amplification of reference gene primers. Using immunoSEQ multiplex PCR, the repertoire was profiled, and TCRdb retains in-frame clones only, with some absent. That table supplies the V and J calls and clone size; D and trimming were determined from the DNA. The sample records nearly 200,000 clones, around four fifths being singletons.

The source material was peripheral blood. This TCR derives from a man in his 60s with COVID-19, enrolled during active disease. The chain has TRBV4-1 and TRBJ2-1; 10 bases are a match to TRBD2. CDR3 sequence reads: CASSQELAGYNEQFF. As DNA, the CDR3 is TGCGCCAGCAGCCAAGAACTAGCGGGGTACAATGAGCAGTTCTTC.